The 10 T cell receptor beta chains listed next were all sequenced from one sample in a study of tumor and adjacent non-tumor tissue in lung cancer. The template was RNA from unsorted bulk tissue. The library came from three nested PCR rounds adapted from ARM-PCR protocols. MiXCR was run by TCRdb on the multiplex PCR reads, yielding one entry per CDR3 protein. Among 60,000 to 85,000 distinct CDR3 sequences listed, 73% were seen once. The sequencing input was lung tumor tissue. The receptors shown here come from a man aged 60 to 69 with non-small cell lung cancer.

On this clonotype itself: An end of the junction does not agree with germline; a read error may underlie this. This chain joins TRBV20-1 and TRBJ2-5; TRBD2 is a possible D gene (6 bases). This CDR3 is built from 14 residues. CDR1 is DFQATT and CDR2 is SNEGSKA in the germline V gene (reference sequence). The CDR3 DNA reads TGCAGTACTAGCCGCAAAAGTCCGACAGAGACTCAGTACTTC. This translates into CSTSRKSPTETQYF.

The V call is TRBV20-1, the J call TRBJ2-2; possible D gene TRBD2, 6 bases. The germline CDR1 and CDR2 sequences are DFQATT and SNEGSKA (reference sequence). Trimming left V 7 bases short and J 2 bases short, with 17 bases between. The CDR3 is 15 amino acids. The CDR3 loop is CSVRRGTSNTGELFF. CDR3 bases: TGCAGTGTTCGAAGAGGGACTTCAAACACCGGGGAGCTGTTTTTT.

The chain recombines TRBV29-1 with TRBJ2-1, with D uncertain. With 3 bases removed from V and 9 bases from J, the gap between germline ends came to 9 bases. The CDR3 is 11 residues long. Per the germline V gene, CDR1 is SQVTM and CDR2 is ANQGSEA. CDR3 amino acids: CSVDELVEQFF. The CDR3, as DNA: TGCAGCGTTGACGAGCTGGTTGAGCAGTTCTTC.

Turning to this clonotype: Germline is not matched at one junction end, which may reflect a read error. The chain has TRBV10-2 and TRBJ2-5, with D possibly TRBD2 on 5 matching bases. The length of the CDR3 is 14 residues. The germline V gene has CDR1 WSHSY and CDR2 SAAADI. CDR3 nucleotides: TGCGTCAGCAAATCCGGACTGGCGACTGCGACCCAGTACTTC. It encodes CVSKSGLATATQYF.

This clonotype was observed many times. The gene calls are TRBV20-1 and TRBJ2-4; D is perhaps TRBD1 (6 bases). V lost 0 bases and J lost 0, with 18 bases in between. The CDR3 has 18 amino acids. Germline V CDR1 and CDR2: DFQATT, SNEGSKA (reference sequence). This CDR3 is CSARDAGPDSLAKNIQYF. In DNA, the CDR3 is TGCAGTGCTAGAGATGCGGGCCCGGACAGTCTAGCCAAAAACATTCAGTACTTC.

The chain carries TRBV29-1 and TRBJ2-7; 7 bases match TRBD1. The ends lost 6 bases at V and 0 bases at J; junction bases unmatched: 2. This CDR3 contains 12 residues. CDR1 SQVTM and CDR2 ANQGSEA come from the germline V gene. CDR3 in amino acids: CSVGDSSYEQYF. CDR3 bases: TGCAGCGTGGGGGACAGCTCCTACGAGCAGTACTTC.

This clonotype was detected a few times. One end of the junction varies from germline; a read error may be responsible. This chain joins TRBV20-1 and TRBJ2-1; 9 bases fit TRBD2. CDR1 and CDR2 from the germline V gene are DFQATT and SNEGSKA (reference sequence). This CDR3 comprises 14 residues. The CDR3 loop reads CSASGGTSLTEQFF. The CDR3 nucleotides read TGCAGTGCTAGTGGCGGGACTAGCCTTACTGAGCAATTCTTC.

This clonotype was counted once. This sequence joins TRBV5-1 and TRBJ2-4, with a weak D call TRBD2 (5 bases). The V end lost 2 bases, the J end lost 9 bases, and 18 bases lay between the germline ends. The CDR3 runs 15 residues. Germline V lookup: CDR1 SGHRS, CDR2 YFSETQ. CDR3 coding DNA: TGCGCCAGCAGCTTAGTGGGAGATACGAGTGGCATTCAGTACTTC. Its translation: CASSLVGDTSGIQYF. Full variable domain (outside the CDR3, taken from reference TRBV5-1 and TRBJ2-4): KAGVTQTPRYLIKTRGQQVTLSCSPISGHRSVSWYQQTPGQGLQFLFEYFSETQRNKGNFPGRFSGRQFSNSRSEMNVSTLELGDSALYLCASSLVGDTSGIQYFGAGTRLSVL.

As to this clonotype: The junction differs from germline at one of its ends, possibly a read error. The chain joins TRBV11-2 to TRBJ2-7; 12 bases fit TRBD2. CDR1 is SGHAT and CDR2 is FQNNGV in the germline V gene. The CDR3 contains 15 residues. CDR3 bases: TGTACCAGCAGCTCGGGACTAGCGGGTTATTACGAGCAGTACTTC. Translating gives CTSSSGLAGYYEQYF. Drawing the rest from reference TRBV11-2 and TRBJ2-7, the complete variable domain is EAGVAQSPRYKIIEKRQSVAFWCNPISGHATLYWYQQILGQGPKLLIQFQNNGVVDDSQLPKDRFSAERLKGVDSTLKIQPAKLEDSAVYLCTSSSGLAGYYEQYFGPGTRLTVT.

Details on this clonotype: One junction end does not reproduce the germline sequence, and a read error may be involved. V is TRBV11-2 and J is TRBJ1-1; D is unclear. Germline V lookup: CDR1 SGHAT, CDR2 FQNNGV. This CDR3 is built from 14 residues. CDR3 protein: CASGTGPMNTEAFF. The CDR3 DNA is TGTGCCAGCGGCACGGGCCCCATGAACACTGAAGCCTTCTTT.